The present T cell receptor beta chain was sequenced within a study of control samples from healthy donors and cancer patients. Generated by immunoSEQ multiplex PCR, the TCRdb table keeps only in-frame clones and is missing some. The sample holds under 200,000 clones, 94% seen once. V was shortened by 6 bases and J by 3 bases, with 16 bases between the two germline ends. CDR1 and CDR2 (germline): MNHEY, SVGEGT. The CDR3 consists of 15 residues. The sequencing sample was made of PBMCs. The source is a man in his sixties with colorectal cancer. The chain employs TRBV6-2 or TRBV6-3 and TRBJ2-3; D tentatively fits TRBD1 or TRBD2 (5 bases each). This CDR3 is CASSGTLVGTDTQYF. The CDR3 DNA reads as TGTGCCAGCAGCGGGACCCTAGTCGGGACAGATACGCAGTATTTT.